This TCR beta chain was captured by sequencing in a study of technical replicates of blood from a few donors. By proportion, this clone is large. Profiling relied on immunoSEQ multiplex PCR, and the TCRdb table lists in-frame clones only, not all of them. The sample includes about 49,000 clones, roughly nine tenths of them seen just once. The CDR3 consists of 13 residues. Germline CDR1 and CDR2: SGHRS and YFSETQ. Trimming at V came to 4 bases and at J to 4 bases, leaving 3 bases not matched to a gene. The sequence was obtained from a human donor in good health. Some clones in this sample may be carry-over from other donors' samples. Sequencing was performed on PBMCs. The V and J genes are TRBV5-1 and TRBJ2-5; 8 bases are shared with TRBD1. Written as DNA, the CDR3 is TGCGCCAGCAGCGCGGACAGGGTAGAGACCCAGTACTTC. Translated, it gives CASSADRVETQYF.